These 6 T cell receptor beta chains originate from one sample sequenced in a study of T-cell memory formation after mild COVID-19. TCRdb analysed the 5' RACE reads with MiXCR anew, one entry per CDR3 protein. The sample has some 350,000 distinct CDR3 sequences, under 15% seen once. The sample comprised PBMCs or a T cell subset sorted from them (not recorded which). Receptors originate from a man aged 18 to 35 who had mild COVID-19 (a few samples of this study predate the infection). Cell type and time point are not known.

The chain's CDR3 is CASSLVGGGDYNEQFF. In DNA form, the CDR3 reads TGTGCCAGCAGCTTAGTTGGCGGGGGAGACTACAATGAGCAGTTCTTC. The chain carries TRBV7-8 and TRBJ2-1; 7 bases map to TRBD2. The germline gives CDR1 SGHVS, CDR2 FQNEAQ. The CDR3 spans 16 residues. V lost 1 base, J lost 3 bases, and 6 bases stayed unmatched.

This clonotype was seen a few times. This chain links TRBV7-8 with TRBJ2-7; D gene ambiguous. The CDR3 loop spans 14 amino acids. The V gene lost 2 bases and the J gene lost 2 bases, with 10 bases spanning the gap. Germline CDR1 reads SGHVS; CDR2 reads FQNEAQ. The CDR3 DNA follows: TGTGCCAGCAGCTTAAGTGACGCCACCTACGAGCAGTACGTC. It codes for CASSLSDATYEQYV.

This clonotype was picked up a small number of times. The chain carries TRBV20-1 and TRBJ2-1; D is perhaps TRBD2 (5 bases). V was clipped by 5 bases and J by 6 bases, with 17 bases between them. The length of the CDR3 is 14 residues. Germline V gene sequence: CDR1 DFQATT, CDR2 SNEGSKA (reference sequence). CDR3: CSAPRPGFGNEQFF. CDR3 in DNA: TGCAGTGCTCCTCGTCCGGGGTTCGGCAATGAGCAGTTCTTC.

The chain has TRBV12-3 or TRBV12-4 and TRBJ2-1, with D possibly matching TRBD1 (6 bases). This CDR3 spans 13 amino acids. Trimming shortened V by 3 bases and J by 9 bases, and 12 bases separated the two germline ends. CDR3: CASSFLQGVEQFF. The CDR3 coding sequence is TGTGCCAGCAGTTTCTTACAGGGAGTTGAGCAGTTCTTC.

This clonotype was detected only a few times. V is TRBV10-3 and J is TRBJ2-7; 7 nucleotides match TRBD2. Germline lookup yields CDR1 ENHRY and CDR2 SYGVKD. The CDR3 is 12 residues long. V dropped 4 bases and J dropped 4; count of bases not matched to a gene: 1. The CDR3 sequence is CAISGEGYEQYV. CDR3 nucleotide sequence: TGTGCCATCAGTGGGGAGGGATACGAGCAGTACGTC.

This clonotype was found many times. The chain couples TRBV6-5 to TRBJ1-6; the D is unclear. This CDR3 comprises 15 residues. V dropped 7 bases and J dropped 2 bases, with 12 bases sitting between them. The germline gives CDR1 MNHEY, CDR2 SVGAGI. In DNA form, the CDR3 reads TGTGCCAGCACCAGGACCGGTACCTATAATTCACCCCTCCACTTT. It is translated as CASTRTGTYNSPLHF.